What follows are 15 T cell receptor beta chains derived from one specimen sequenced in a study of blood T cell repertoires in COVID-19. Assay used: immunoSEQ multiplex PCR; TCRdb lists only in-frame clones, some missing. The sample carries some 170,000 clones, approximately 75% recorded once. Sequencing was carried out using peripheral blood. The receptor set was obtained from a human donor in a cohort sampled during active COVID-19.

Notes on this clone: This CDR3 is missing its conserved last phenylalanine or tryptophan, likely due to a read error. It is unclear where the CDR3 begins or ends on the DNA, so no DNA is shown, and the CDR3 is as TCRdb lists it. The chain's CDR3 is CASRTRTSGGEEVR. The chain employs TRBV2 and TRBJ2-4; no check of the table's D call, TRBD2, against the DNA was made. The CDR3 extends over 14 residues, inclusive of both ends. Looked up from germline, CDR1 is SNHLY and CDR2 is FYNNEI.

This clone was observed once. The CDR3 sequence is CAISDRTENTEAFF. The CDR3 DNA sequence: TGTGCCATCAGTGATCGGACAGAGAACACTGAAGCTTTCTTT. The chain uses TRBV10-3 and TRBJ1-1; TRBD1 might be the D (6 bases). The CDR3 is 14 residues long. CDR1 and CDR2 (germline): ENHRY, SYGVKD. The V end lost 3 bases, the J end lost 1 base, and 9 bases lay between the germline ends.

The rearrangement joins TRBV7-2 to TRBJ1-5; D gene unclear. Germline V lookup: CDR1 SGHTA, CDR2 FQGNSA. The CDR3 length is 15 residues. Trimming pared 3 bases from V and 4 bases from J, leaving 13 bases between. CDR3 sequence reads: CASSFVAGGNQPQHF. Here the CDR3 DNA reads TGTGCCAGCAGCTTTGTGGCAGGTGGGAATCAGCCCCAGCATTTT.

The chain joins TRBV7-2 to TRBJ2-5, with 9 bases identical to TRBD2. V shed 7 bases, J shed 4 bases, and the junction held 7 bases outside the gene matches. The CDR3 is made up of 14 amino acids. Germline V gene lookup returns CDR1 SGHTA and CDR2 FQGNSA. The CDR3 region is CASTSLAGVETQYF. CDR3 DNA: TGTGCCAGCACCTCGTTAGCGGGAGTAGAGACCCAGTACTTC.

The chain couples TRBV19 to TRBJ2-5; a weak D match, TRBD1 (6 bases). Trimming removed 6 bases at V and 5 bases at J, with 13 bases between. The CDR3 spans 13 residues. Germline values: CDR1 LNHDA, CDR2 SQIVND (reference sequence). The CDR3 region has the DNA TGTGCCAGTAGCCCCACAGGGAGCGAGACCCAGTACTTC. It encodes CASSPTGSETQYF.

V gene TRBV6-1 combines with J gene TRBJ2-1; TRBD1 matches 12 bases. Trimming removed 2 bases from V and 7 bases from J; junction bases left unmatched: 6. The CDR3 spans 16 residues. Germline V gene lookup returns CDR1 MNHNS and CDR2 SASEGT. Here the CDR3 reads CASSEPRDRGLNEQFF. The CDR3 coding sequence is TGTGCCAGCAGTGAACCCCGGGACAGGGGGCTTAATGAGCAGTTCTTC.

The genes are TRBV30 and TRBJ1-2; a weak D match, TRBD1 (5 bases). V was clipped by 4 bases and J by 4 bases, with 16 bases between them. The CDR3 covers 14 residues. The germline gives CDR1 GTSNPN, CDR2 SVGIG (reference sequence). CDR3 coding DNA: TGTGCCTGGATGCCCGGCGAAGGGGCCTATGGCTACACCTTC. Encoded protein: CAWMPGEGAYGYTF.

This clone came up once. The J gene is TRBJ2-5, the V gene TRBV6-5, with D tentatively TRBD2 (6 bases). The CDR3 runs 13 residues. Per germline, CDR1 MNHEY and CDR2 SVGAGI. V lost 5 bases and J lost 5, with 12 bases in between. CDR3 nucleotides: TGTGCCAGCAGTCGGGAGAGGCGGGAGACCCAGTACTTC. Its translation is CASSRERRETQYF.

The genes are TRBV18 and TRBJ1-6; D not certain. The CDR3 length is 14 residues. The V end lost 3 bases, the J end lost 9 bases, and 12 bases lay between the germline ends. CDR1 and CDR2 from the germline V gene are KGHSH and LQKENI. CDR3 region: CASSPEDGGSPLHF. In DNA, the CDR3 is TGTGCCAGCTCACCGGAGGACGGTGGTTCACCCCTCCACTTT.

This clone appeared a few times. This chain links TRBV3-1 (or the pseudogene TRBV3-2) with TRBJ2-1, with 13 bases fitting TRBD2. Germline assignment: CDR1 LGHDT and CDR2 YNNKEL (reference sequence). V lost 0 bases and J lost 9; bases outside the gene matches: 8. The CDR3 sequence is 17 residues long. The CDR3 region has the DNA TGTGCCAGCAGCCAAGATCGACTAGCGGGAGGTTCAGGTGAGCAGTTCTTC. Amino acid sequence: CASSQDRLAGGSGEQFF.

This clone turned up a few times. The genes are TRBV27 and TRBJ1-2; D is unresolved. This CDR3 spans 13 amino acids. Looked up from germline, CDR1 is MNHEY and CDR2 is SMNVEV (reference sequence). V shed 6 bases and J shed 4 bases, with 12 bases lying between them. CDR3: CASSRGILYGYTF. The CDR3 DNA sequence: TGTGCCAGCAGCCGCGGGATTCTCTATGGCTACACCTTC.

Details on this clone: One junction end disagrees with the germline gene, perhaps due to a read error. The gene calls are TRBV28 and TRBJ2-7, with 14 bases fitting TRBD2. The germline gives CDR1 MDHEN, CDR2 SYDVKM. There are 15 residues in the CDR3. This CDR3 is CATKEPSGTSGGLGF. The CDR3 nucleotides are TGTGCCACCAAAGAACCCTCCGGGACTAGCGGGGGACTAGGCTTC.

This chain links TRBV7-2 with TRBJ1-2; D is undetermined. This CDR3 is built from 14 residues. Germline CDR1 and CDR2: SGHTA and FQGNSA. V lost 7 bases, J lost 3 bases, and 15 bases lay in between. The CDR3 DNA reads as TGTGCCAGCACCCTCCCCGAGCTCTACTATGGCTACACCTTC. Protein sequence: CASTLPELYYGYTF.

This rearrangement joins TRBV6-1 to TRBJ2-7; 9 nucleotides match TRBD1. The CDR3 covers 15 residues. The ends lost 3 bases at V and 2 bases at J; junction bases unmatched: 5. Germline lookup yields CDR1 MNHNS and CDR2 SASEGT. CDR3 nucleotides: TGTGCCAGCAGTGAGAGCGGGACAGGGCCCTACGAGCAGTACTTC. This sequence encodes CASSESGTGPYEQYF.

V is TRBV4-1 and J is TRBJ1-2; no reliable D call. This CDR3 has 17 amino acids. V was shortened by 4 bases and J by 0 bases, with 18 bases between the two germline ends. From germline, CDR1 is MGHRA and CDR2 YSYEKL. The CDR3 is CASSRGVVPEANYGYTF. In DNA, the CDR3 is TGCGCCAGCAGCCGCGGGGTCGTTCCCGAAGCTAACTATGGCTACACCTTC.